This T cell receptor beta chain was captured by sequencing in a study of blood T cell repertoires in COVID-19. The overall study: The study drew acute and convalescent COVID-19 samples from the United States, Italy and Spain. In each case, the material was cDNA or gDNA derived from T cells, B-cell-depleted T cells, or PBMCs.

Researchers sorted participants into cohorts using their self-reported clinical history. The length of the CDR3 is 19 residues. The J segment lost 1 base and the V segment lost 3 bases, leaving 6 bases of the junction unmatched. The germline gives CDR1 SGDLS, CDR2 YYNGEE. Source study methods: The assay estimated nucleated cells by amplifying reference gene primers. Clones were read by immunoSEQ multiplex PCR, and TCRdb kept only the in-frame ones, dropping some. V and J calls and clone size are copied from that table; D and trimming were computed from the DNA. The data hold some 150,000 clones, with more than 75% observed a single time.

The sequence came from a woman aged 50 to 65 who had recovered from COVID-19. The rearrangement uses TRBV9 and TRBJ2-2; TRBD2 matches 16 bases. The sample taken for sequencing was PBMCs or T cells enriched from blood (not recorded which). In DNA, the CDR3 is TGTGCCAGCAGCGAAGGGACTAGCGGGGGGGCATTGAACACCGGGGAGCTGTTTTTT. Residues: CASSEGTSGGALNTGELFF.